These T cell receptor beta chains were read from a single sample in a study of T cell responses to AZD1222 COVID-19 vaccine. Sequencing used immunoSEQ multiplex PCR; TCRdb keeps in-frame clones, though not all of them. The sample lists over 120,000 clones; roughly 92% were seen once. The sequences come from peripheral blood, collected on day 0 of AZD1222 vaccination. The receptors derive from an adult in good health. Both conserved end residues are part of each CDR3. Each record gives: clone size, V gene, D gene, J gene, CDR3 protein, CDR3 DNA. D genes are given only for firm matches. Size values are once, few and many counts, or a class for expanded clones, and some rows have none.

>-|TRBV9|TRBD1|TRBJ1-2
CASSAGTEKNYGYTF
TGTGCCAGCAGCGCCGGGACAGAAAAGAACTATGGCTACACCTTC
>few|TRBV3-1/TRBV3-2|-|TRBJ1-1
CASSGSMNTEAFF
TGTGCCAGCAGCGGAAGTATGAACACTGAAGCTTTCTTT
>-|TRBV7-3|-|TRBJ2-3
CASSLNGGTDTQYF
TGTGCCAGCAGCTTAAATGGCGGCACAGATACGCAGTATTTT
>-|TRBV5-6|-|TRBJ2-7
CASSLAPQGGYEQYF
TGTGCCAGCAGCTTGGCCCCACAGGGTGGGTACGAGCAGTACTTC
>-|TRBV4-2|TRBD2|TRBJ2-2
CASSLQAGVAGELFF
TGTGCCAGCAGCCTCCAAGCGGGAGTAGCCGGGGAGCTGTTTTTT
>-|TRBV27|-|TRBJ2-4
CASSLFGGAKNIQYF
TGTGCCAGCAGTTTATTTGGGGGAGCCAAAAACATTCAGTACTTC
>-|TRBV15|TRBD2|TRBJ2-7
CATSRGGSGSYEQYF
TGTGCCACCAGCAGAGGGGGTAGCGGGAGCTACGAGCAGTACTTC
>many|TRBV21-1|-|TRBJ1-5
CASSNQPAVSSNQPQHF
TGTGCCAGCAGCAACCAACCCGCGGTTTCGAGCAATCAGCCCCAGCATTTT
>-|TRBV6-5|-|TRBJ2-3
CASIGPNTDTQYF
TGTGCCAGCATAGGACCCAACACAGATACGCAGTATTTT
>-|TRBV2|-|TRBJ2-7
CASKAGSNYEQYF
TGTGCCAGCAAGGCCGGCTCTAACTACGAGCAGTACTTC
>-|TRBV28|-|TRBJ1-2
CASSLGSNYGYTF
TGTGCCAGCAGTTTAGGCTCTAACTATGGCTACACCTTC
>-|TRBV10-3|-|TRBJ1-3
CAISETLAATGNTIYF
TGTGCCATCAGTGAGACACTCGCGGCAACTGGAAACACCATATATTTT
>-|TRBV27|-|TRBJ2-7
CASRGGQGGNEQYF
TGTGCCAGCAGGGGGGGGCAGGGAGGAAACGAGCAGTACTTC
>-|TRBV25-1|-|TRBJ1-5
CASSEPGRWAQHF
TGTGCCAGCAGTGAGCCTGGCCGCTGGGCCCAGCATTTT
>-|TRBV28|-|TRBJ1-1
CASSSYTEAFF
TGTGCCAGCAGTTCGTACACTGAAGCTTTCTTT
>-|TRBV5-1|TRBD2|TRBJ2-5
CASSPRLAGGTQETQYF
TGCGCCAGCAGCCCGCGACTAGCGGGAGGGACCCAAGAGACCCAGTACTTC
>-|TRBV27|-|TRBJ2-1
CASKNQAAEGSYNEQFF
TGTGCCAGCAAGAATCAGGCGGCTGAGGGGTCCTACAATGAGCAGTTCTTC
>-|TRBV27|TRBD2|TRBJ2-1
CASSNRGGRDNEQFF
TGTGCCAGCAGTAACCGGGGGGGAAGGGACAATGAGCAGTTCTTC